Following are 13 T cell receptor beta chains from one sample sequenced in a study of beta chain features in type 1 diabetes (dated by TCRdb to 2017 to 2018). Findings and caveats that apply to the study as a whole: Type 1 diabetes patients showed a moderate but significant shortening of TCRB CDR3 length in all four CD4+ subsets.

Libraries were prepared through the immunoSEQ multiplex PCR assay. All of the isolated RNA was reverse transcribed with the High Capacity cDNA Reverse Transcription Kit, so expressed TCRB transcripts were sequenced. This is the immuneACCESS table as TCRdb keeps it, with only in-frame sequences that have V and J called. A part of the clones is gone; compared with another copy, unresolved V genes explain less than half, and the rest is unexplained. This sample is represented by 600,000 to 700,000 clones; around 15% of them were singletons. The leading ten clones occupy around 0.022% of the sample. These TCRs are of unknown antigen specificity. Sequenced sample: naive CD4+ T cells from blood. This specimen's cell subset or site label, interpreted: true naive CD4+ T cells. These receptors all come from a man between 18 and 29 years old with type 1 diabetes.

The V gene is TRBV13, the J gene TRBJ1-1, with 12 bases matching TRBD1. V gave up 4 bases and J gave up 12 bases; unmatched junction bases: 6. This CDR3 is 13 amino acids long. From germline, CDR1 is PRHDT and CDR2 FYEKMQ (reference sequence). The CDR3 bases are TGTGCCAGCAGCTCGGGGACAGGGGGCGCGCCTTTCTTT. The encoded protein is CASSSGTGGAPFF.

With regard to this clone: The sample holds other DNA sequences that translate to the same CDR3. This chain connects TRBV7-2 to TRBJ1-1; the D is unclear. Trimming cost V 3 bases and J 3 bases, with 2 bases left between them. Germline V gives CDR1 SGHTA, CDR2 FQGNSA. The CDR3 contains 11 residues. The CDR3 DNA follows: TGTGCCAGCAGCTTGGACACTGAAGCTTTCTTT. Translated, it gives CASSLDTEAFF.

This chain connects TRBV18 to TRBJ2-7; possible D gene TRBD1, 6 bases. The CDR3 has 14 amino acids. Germline V CDR1 and CDR2: KGHSH, LQKENI. V was pared by 3 bases and J by 3 bases, with 12 bases between. This CDR3 reads CASSPYTGFYEQYF. CDR3 bases: TGTGCCAGCTCACCCTACACAGGGTTCTACGAGCAGTACTTC.

The chain uses TRBV6-1 and TRBJ2-1, with D tentatively TRBD2 (6 bases). The CDR3 totals 15 residues. CDR1 and CDR2 (germline): MNHNS, SASEGT. The germline V and J ends were trimmed by 1 base and 4 bases, with 11 bases remaining between them. For the CDR3, the DNA is TGTGCCAGCAGTGAAGTCGGGAGATCTTACAATGAGCAGTTCTTC. Translated: CASSEVGRSYNEQFF.

The genes are TRBV4-2 and TRBJ2-3; no reliable D call. Deletions cut 0 bases from V and 6 bases from J, with 7 bases between. In germline, CDR1 is LGHNA, CDR2 YNFKEQ. This CDR3 spans 13 amino acids. CDR3 sequence: CASSQDGRDTQYF. The CDR3 coding sequence is TGTGCCAGCAGCCAAGATGGGCGGGATACGCAGTATTTT.

The rearrangement links TRBV30 to TRBJ1-2, with a tentative D call TRBD1 (5 bases). The CDR3 is 12 amino acids. The germline V gene encodes CDR1 GTSNPN and CDR2 SVGIG (reference sequence). The germline V and J ends were trimmed by 6 bases and 3 bases, with 11 bases remaining between them. CDR3 in DNA: TGTGCCTGCTCCAGGGATCACTATGGCTACACCTTC. The encoded protein is CACSRDHYGYTF.

CDR3 nucleotide sequence: TGTGCCAGCAGCCCACAGCACGGGGACGGGGAGCTGTTTTTT. Translated: CASSPQHGDGELFF. V usage is TRBV7-2 and J usage is TRBJ2-2; weak D call: TRBD2 (5 bases). V lost 5 bases and J lost 7, with 14 bases in between. The CDR3 covers 14 residues. In germline, CDR1 is SGHTA, CDR2 FQGNSA.

The chain carries TRBV9 and TRBJ1-3, with unresolved D. CDR3 size: 15 residues. Trimming shortened V by 1 base and J by 0 bases, and 8 bases separated the two germline ends. CDR1 and CDR2 (germline): SGDLS, YYNGEE. The CDR3 DNA sequence: TGTGCCAGCAGCGTAACCGCAAGCTCTGGAAACACCATATATTTT. Protein product: CASSVTASSGNTIYF.

The chain is built from TRBV7-2 and TRBJ1-6, with 7 bases aligning to TRBD1. The CDR3 has 15 residues. V shed 3 bases and J 4 bases; nucleotides not matched to a gene: 3. Germline V gene lookup returns CDR1 SGHTA and CDR2 FQGNSA. CDR3 nucleotide sequence: TGTGCCAGCAGCTTCGGGACAGTTTATAATTCACCCCTCCACTTT. It translates to CASSFGTVYNSPLHF.

This chain's CDR3 is CASRRTGTQETQYF. For the CDR3, the DNA is TGTGCCAGCAGAAGGACAGGTACCCAAGAGACCCAGTACTTC. The chain couples TRBV6-5 to TRBJ2-5; TRBD1 matches 7 bases. This CDR3 has 14 amino acids. The germline gives CDR1 MNHEY, CDR2 SVGAGI. The trim removed 6 bases at V and 1 base at J, leaving 5 bases unmatched.

There are a few counts of this clone. V gene TRBV2 combines with J gene TRBJ1-5; 8 bases fit TRBD1. Germline V gene lookup returns CDR1 SNHLY and CDR2 FYNNEI. V was clipped by 11 bases and J by 9 bases; unmatched bases: 9. This CDR3 spans 12 amino acids. The CDR3: CAGGQDVRPQHF. The CDR3 nucleotides are TGTGCCGGGGGACAGGATGTTAGGCCCCAGCATTTT.

This clone has a handful of counts. CDR3 residues: CASSHVKYNEQFF. DNA for the CDR3: TGTGCCAGCAGCCACGTCAAGTACAATGAGCAGTTCTTC. The chain couples TRBV13 to TRBJ2-1; no definite D call. Germline CDR1 and CDR2: PRHDT and FYEKMQ (reference sequence). The CDR3 loop spans 13 amino acids. Trimming cost V 5 bases and J 4 bases, with 9 bases left between them.

This chain joins TRBV9 and TRBJ1-1, with D unresolved. CDR3 length equals 15 residues. The V gene lost 0 bases and the J gene lost 0 bases, with 9 bases spanning the gap. The V gene's germline CDR1 is SGDLS and CDR2 YYNGEE. CDR3 in amino acids: CASSVAETMNTEAFF. CDR3 nucleotide sequence: TGTGCCAGCAGCGTAGCCGAGACCATGAACACTGAAGCTTTCTTT.